Listed below are T cell receptor beta chains from one sample, sequenced in a study of a mutant IDH1 vaccine in newly diagnosed glioma. Profiling relied on immunoSEQ multiplex PCR, and the TCRdb table lists in-frame clones only, not all of them. The sample has tens of thousands of clones, roughly 80% seen once. These TCRs are of unknown antigen specificity. The specimen comprised PBMCs, sampled from a glioma patient whose treatment included an IDH1 peptide vaccine. Receptors were obtained from a man aged 50 or older with glioma. Each CDR3 is given with its conserved first and last residue. The D gene is left open where the match is weak. Clone size is given for some rows only: seen once, a few or many times, or a class if the clone is expanded.

J,V,D,size,DNA,CDR3
TRBJ1-1,TRBV5-5,TRBD1,few,TGTGCCAGCAGCTTGGTGGGAGGGGGCGCAGCTTTCTTT,CASSLVGGGAAFF
TRBJ1-1,TRBV19,TRBD1,NA,TGTGCCAGTAGTCTAAGACAGGGGTATACTGAAGCTTTCTTT,CASSLRQGYTEAFF
TRBJ2-1,TRBV5-6,NA,NA,TGTGCCAGCAGTCTGGGGGGGGGCCTCGGTGGGGAGCAGTTCTTC,CASSLGGGLGGEQFF
TRBJ2-2,TRBV19,TRBD1,NA,TGTGCCAGTAGTACACCCACAGGGGGCGCGAACACCGGGGAGCTGTTTTTT,CASSTPTGGANTGELFF
TRBJ1-2,TRBV6-5,NA,NA,TGTGCCAGCAGGCCGGGAGACAGGTCCTATGGCTACACCTTC,CASRPGDRSYGYTF
TRBJ2-7,TRBV4-1,TRBD1,NA,TGCGCCAGCAGCCGGGACAGGACCTGGAACTTC,CASSRDRTWNF
TRBJ1-1,TRBV18,NA,NA,TGTGCCAGCTCACCATCAGGCCTACGGGCGAACACTGAAGCTTTCTTT,CASSPSGLRANTEAFF
TRBJ1-1,TRBV5-5,NA,few,TGTGCCAGCAGCGTTATGACGGTGAACACTGAAGCTTTCTTT,CASSVMTVNTEAFF
TRBJ1-4,TRBV5-6,NA,NA,TGTGCCAGCAGCTCCGGGGCAACTAATGAAAAACTGTTTTTT,CASSSGATNEKLFF
TRBJ2-1,TRBV7-2,TRBD2,NA,TGTGCCAGCGGGGGGGTTTACAATGAGCAGTTCTTC,CASGGVYNEQFF
TRBJ1-2,TRBV27,NA,few,TGTGCCAGCAGTCCCCTCCAGCTTGGAATAGGCTACACCTTC,CASSPLQLGIGYTF
TRBJ1-1,TRBV10-3,NA,few,TGTGCCACAGGTACAGGGAGAGCTCCAGAAGCTTTCTTT,CATGTGRAPEAFF
TRBJ2-2,TRBV25-1,TRBD1,NA,TGTGCCAGCAGCAGACAGGGGGGAAACACCGGGGAGCTGTTTTTT,CASSRQGGNTGELFF
TRBJ2-3,TRBV19,NA,NA,TGTGCCAGTAGGGGAAGCACAGATACGCAGTATTTT,CASRGSTDTQYF
TRBJ2-7,TRBV6-6,TRBD1,NA,TGTGCCAGCAGTTACGGTGGGGACAGGGTTATTTACGAGCAGTACTTC,CASSYGGDRVIYEQYF
TRBJ2-6,TRBV11-3,NA,NA,TGTGCCAGCAGTTCTCGGGTCGAGGTCTCTGGGGCCAACGTCCTGACTTTC,CASSSRVEVSGANVLTF
TRBJ1-1,TRBV20-1,NA,NA,TGCAGTGCTAAAGAAGACACTGAAGCTTTCTTT,CSAKEDTEAFF
TRBJ1-5,TRBV5-1,NA,NA,TGCGCCAGCAGCCCAGAGGGCAATCAGCCCCAGCATTTT,CASSPEGNQPQHF
TRBJ2-7,TRBV5-5,NA,NA,TGTGCCAGCAGCCCCCTTGCGGCCGCCGAGCAGTACTTC,CASSPLAAAEQYF
TRBJ1-5,TRBV27,NA,NA,TGTGCCAGCAGCCCGGGGGTTGCTGTCCGCCCCCAGCATTTT,CASSPGVAVRPQHF
TRBJ1-1,TRBV2,NA,few,TGTGCCAGCAGTAAACAGCCGAACACTGAAGCTTTCTTT,CASSKQPNTEAFF
TRBJ1-6,TRBV11-1,NA,once,TGTGCCAGCAGCCTCGGGGTAGACGGTTCACCCCTCCACTTT,CASSLGVDGSPLHF
TRBJ2-7,TRBV2,NA,NA,TGTGCCAGCAGTGAACAGAATTACGAGCAGTACTTC,CASSEQNYEQYF
TRBJ2-7,TRBV20-1,NA,once,TGCAGTGCTAGAGGAGCCTACGAGCAGTACTTC,CSARGAYEQYF
TRBJ2-1,TRBV5-1,TRBD2,NA,TGCGCCAGCAGCTTAGGAACAGCGGGATCCTCCAGGGATGAGCAGTTCTTC,CASSLGTAGSSRDEQFF
TRBJ2-5,TRBV6-1,NA,NA,TGTGCCAGCAGTGACGCGACTAGAAGGCAAGAGACCCAGTACTTC,CASSDATRRQETQYF
TRBJ1-2,TRBV6-1,NA,NA,TGTGCCAGCACCCAGGCCGGATATGGCTACACCTTC,CASTQAGYGYTF
TRBJ2-3,TRBV5-8,TRBD1,once,TGTGCCAGCGGTCGGACAGGGGACACAGATACGCAGTATTTT,CASGRTGDTDTQYF
TRBJ1-4,TRBV4-3,TRBD1,NA,TGCGCCAGCAGCCAAGGGCACAGGGGCGGAACTAATGAAAAACTGTTTTTT,CASSQGHRGGTNEKLFF
TRBJ1-1,TRBV5-1,NA,NA,TGCGCCAGCAGCTTGGCTTACCCCTCGGGCACTGAAGCTTTCTTT,CASSLAYPSGTEAFF
TRBJ1-2,TRBV30,NA,NA,TGTGCCTGGGTCAGAGGGCGAGCCTATGGCTACACCTTC,CAWVRGRAYGYTF
TRBJ2-7,TRBV12-5,NA,NA,TGTGCTAGTGGTTTCAACCCTGGCGAGCAGTACTTC,CASGFNPGEQYF
TRBJ2-7,TRBV5-1,NA,NA,TGCGCCAGCAGCTCTGTGGGGGTTACCTACGAGCAGTACTTC,CASSSVGVTYEQYF
TRBJ1-2,TRBV20-1,TRBD1,few,TGCAGTCCAACAGGGGGAGGGGGCTACACCTTC,CSPTGGGGYTF
TRBJ2-3,TRBV29-1,NA,NA,TGCAGCGCCTACACAGATACGCAGTATTTT,CSAYTDTQYF
TRBJ2-7,TRBV7-9,NA,NA,TGTGCCAGCAGCTTAGCGACAGGCTACGAGCAGTACTTC,CASSLATGYEQYF
TRBJ2-4,TRBV19,NA,NA,TGTGCCAGTAGTACCCTAAACATTCAGTACTTC,CASSTLNIQYF
TRBJ1-1,TRBV5-1,NA,NA,TGCGCCAGCAGCCCCGGGACGGGAAACACTGAAGCTTTCTTT,CASSPGTGNTEAFF
TRBJ2-3,TRBV9,NA,NA,TGTGCCAGCAGCGTTAACACAGATACGCAGTATTTT,CASSVNTDTQYF
TRBJ1-5,TRBV19,NA,once,TGTGCCAGTAGTGGGGCCTACAGCAATCAGCCCCAGCATTTT,CASSGAYSNQPQHF
TRBJ1-5,TRBV7-9,NA,few,TGTGCCAGCAGTTCGCCAGGGAGTAATCAGCCCCAGCATTTT,CASSSPGSNQPQHF
TRBJ1-2,TRBV6-1,TRBD1,NA,TGTGCCAGCAGTGTGGACAGGGCCACCTATGGCTACACCTTC,CASSVDRATYGYTF
TRBJ2-1,TRBV29-1,NA,NA,TGCAGCGTTAAGGGGGACTCCTCCTACAATGAGCAGTTCTTC,CSVKGDSSYNEQFF
TRBJ1-1,TRBV28,NA,few,TGTGCCAGCAGTCCCCGGGGGACTTACACTGAAGCTTTCTTT,CASSPRGTYTEAFF
TRBJ2-3,TRBV5-1,TRBD1,medium-sized,TGCGCCAGCATGAGGAGCGGGACAGGGTCAGATACGCAGTATTTT,CASMRSGTGSDTQYF
TRBJ2-2,TRBV19,NA,NA,TGTGCCAGTAGGGGGGCCGGGGAGCTGTTTTTT,CASRGAGELFF
TRBJ2-2,TRBV25-1,NA,NA,TGTGCCAGCAGAAATTTGGAGGAGGAGCTGTTTTTT,CASRNLEEELFF
TRBJ1-3,TRBV5-1,NA,NA,TGCGCCAGCAGCTTGGAACACTCTGGAAACACCATATATTTT,CASSLEHSGNTIYF
TRBJ1-5,TRBV11-2,NA,NA,TGTGCCAGCAGCTTAGGCGAGAGGGAGCCCCAGCATTTT,CASSLGEREPQHF
TRBJ1-4,TRBV10-3,NA,NA,TGTGCCATCAGCCCAAGGAACGAAAAACTGTTTTTT,CAISPRNEKLFF
TRBJ1-5,TRBV30,NA,NA,TGTGCCTGGAGTGGATCTTTCGGCAATCAGCCCCAGCATTTT,CAWSGSFGNQPQHF
TRBJ1-1,TRBV5-6,NA,NA,TGTGCCAGCAGCTTGGGGGTATCCACTGAAGCTTTCTTT,CASSLGVSTEAFF
TRBJ2-5,TRBV7-2,NA,NA,TGTGCCAGCAGCTCCCCTAGGGGTAGGGAGACCCAGTACTTC,CASSSPRGRETQYF
TRBJ1-1,TRBV5-5,NA,once,TGTGCCAGCAGCTTTACTACGGACGGGGCCCCTGGGCTCTTT,CASSFTTDGAPGLF
TRBJ1-1,TRBV6-5,NA,few,TGTGCCAGCAGTTCCGGGACACTAGGGGAAGCTTTCTTT,CASSSGTLGEAFF
TRBJ1-2,TRBV5-1,NA,NA,TGCGCCAGCAGCTTGGCCGGGGAGTCTACTTATGGCTACACCTTC,CASSLAGESTYGYTF
TRBJ2-5,TRBV11-3,NA,NA,TGTGCCAGCAGCTTAGGCGGGACAAGGGGGGAGACCCAGTACTTC,CASSLGGTRGETQYF
TRBJ1-3,TRBV19,NA,NA,TGTGCCAGTAGCTTTGGGATGGTCGTGTCTGGAAACACCATATATTTT,CASSFGMVVSGNTIYF
TRBJ2-7,TRBV6-6,TRBD1,NA,TGTGCCATACGACAGGGGGCTTACGAGCAGTACTTC,CAIRQGAYEQYF